A single sample gave rise to the 25 T cell receptor beta chains below, sequenced in a study of blood T cell repertoires in COVID-19. Only in-frame clones appear in the TCRdb table, and some are missing; sequencing was by immunoSEQ multiplex PCR. Of about 250,000 clones in the sample, approximately 92% were seen once. Sequenced input: peripheral blood. The receptor set was obtained from a woman aged 35 to 49 who had recovered from COVID-19.

This rearrangement joins TRBV2 to TRBJ1-1, with a tentative D call TRBD1 (5 bases). V shed 3 bases and J shed 3 bases, with 11 bases lying between them. Germline values: CDR1 SNHLY, CDR2 FYNNEI. This CDR3 is built from 14 residues. The DNA for the CDR3 is TGTGCCAGCAGTGACCCCCGCAGGGACACTGAAGCTTTCTTT. Its protein is CASSDPRRDTEAFF.

The chain carries TRBV19 and TRBJ2-1; 7 bases fit TRBD2. In germline, CDR1 is LNHDA, CDR2 SQIVND (reference sequence). After removal of 5 bases from V and 2 bases from J, the junction contained 6 bases not matched to a gene. This CDR3 is 15 amino acids long. CDR3 bases: TGTGCCAGTAGTTCTGGGGGAGGGCCCTACAATGAGCAGTTCTTC. Translation gives CASSSGGGPYNEQFF.

This chain joins TRBV6-2 or TRBV6-3 and TRBJ2-5; TRBD1 might be the D (6 bases). The length of the CDR3 is 14 residues. Deletions cut 5 bases from V and 1 base from J, with 11 bases between. Germline CDR1 reads MNHEY; CDR2 reads SVGEGT. This CDR3 is CASSIHRVQETQYF. CDR3 bases: TGTGCCAGCAGTATACACAGGGTCCAAGAGACCCAGTACTTC.

This chain links TRBV30 with TRBJ1-3; D possibly corresponds to TRBD1 (6 bases). The CDR3 is 14 residues long. The V and J ends lost 4 bases and 0 bases respectively, with 10 bases between them. Germline lookup yields CDR1 GTSNPN and CDR2 SVGIG (reference sequence). For the CDR3, the DNA is TGTGCCTGGACTCTACAGGGCTCTGGAAACACCATATATTTT. Protein product: CAWTLQGSGNTIYF. The full variable domain, completed using reference TRBV30 and TRBJ1-3, is SQTIHQWPATLVQPVGSPLSLECTVEGTSNPNLYWYRQAAGRGLQLLFYSVGIGQISSEVPQNLSASRPQDRQFILSSKKLLLSDSGFYLCAWTLQGSGNTIYFGEGSWLTVV.

The gene calls are TRBV2 and TRBJ1-2; a weak D match, TRBD1 (6 bases). Germline V gene sequence: CDR1 SNHLY, CDR2 FYNNEI. Trimming shortened V by 10 bases and J by 7 bases, and 19 bases separated the two germline ends. This CDR3 is built from 13 residues. CDR3 in amino acids: CATNGQTLFGYTF. As DNA, the CDR3 is TGTGCCACGAATGGACAGACTCTCTTTGGCTACACCTTC.

The chain couples TRBV9 to TRBJ1-1, with 9 bases identical to TRBD1. V trimming: 4 bases; J trimming: 0 bases; junction bases outside the gene matches: 4. The CDR3 extends over 15 amino acids. In germline, CDR1 is SGDLS, CDR2 YYNGEE. The CDR3 is CASSLGQGMNTEAFF. The CDR3 DNA sequence: TGTGCCAGCAGCCTGGGACAGGGCATGAACACTGAAGCTTTCTTT.

The chain links TRBV19 to TRBJ2-1; TRBD2 agrees at 10 bases. CDR3 length: 17 residues. Germline V gives CDR1 LNHDA, CDR2 SQIVND (reference sequence). After removal of 4 bases from V and 10 bases from J, the junction contained 16 bases not matched to a gene. Here the CDR3 DNA reads TGTGCCAGTAGTAGAGGACTAGCGGTTCCGTACATAATGGAGCAGTTCTTC. Translated, it gives CASSRGLAVPYIMEQFF.

This sequence joins TRBV28 and TRBJ1-5; D call uncertain. Trimming took 3 bases from V and 6 from J, leaving 15 bases between them. Germline CDR1 reads MDHEN; CDR2 reads SYDVKM. The CDR3 length is 15 residues. Here the CDR3 DNA reads TGTGCCAGCAGTTTGGGCAGTTGGAGGGTTCAGCCCCAGCATTTT. Its protein product is CASSLGSWRVQPQHF.

The chain uses TRBV28 and TRBJ1-4; TRBD1 matches at 7 bases. The CDR3 runs to 14 residues. Losses at the gene ends were 4 bases for V and 6 bases for J; bases not matched to a gene: 5. Germline V gene sequence: CDR1 MDHEN, CDR2 SYDVKM. CDR3 loop: CASSSGQTHEKLFF. The CDR3 DNA reads TGTGCCAGCAGTTCGGGACAGACTCATGAAAAACTGTTTTTT.

V and J are TRBV24-1 and TRBJ2-7; D might be TRBD1 (6 bases). This CDR3 region has 14 residues. CDR1 is KGHDR and CDR2 is SFDVKD in the germline V gene. Trimming took 2 bases from V and 2 from J, leaving 9 bases between them. The CDR3 DNA follows: TGTGCCACCAGTGATTCCGGGACAACCTACGAGCAGTACTTC. Its protein product is CATSDSGTTYEQYF.

A few counts support this clone. The genes are TRBV5-1 and TRBJ2-1, with D perhaps matching TRBD2 (5 bases). Germline CDR1 reads SGHRS; CDR2 reads YFSETQ. V was clipped by 4 bases and J by 3 bases, with 14 bases between them. The CDR3 loop spans 15 amino acids. The CDR3 is CASSQIGLDYNEQFF. In DNA form, the CDR3 reads TGCGCCAGCAGCCAAATTGGACTGGACTACAATGAGCAGTTCTTC.

This chain links TRBV12-3 or TRBV12-4 with TRBJ2-1; D unclear. Trimming removed 6 bases from V and 10 bases from J, with 13 bases in between. This CDR3 contains 12 residues. For the CDR3, the DNA is TGTGCCAGCAGATATGAGGCGACCGAGCAGTTCTTC. Translating gives CASRYEATEQFF.

CDR3: CASSQVSRAGLDYNEQFF. In nucleotides, the CDR3 is TGTGCCAGCAGCCAAGTGTCGCGAGCGGGTCTCGACTACAATGAGCAGTTCTTC. The chain links TRBV3-1 (or the pseudogene TRBV3-2) to TRBJ2-1; D might be TRBD2 (6 bases). The CDR3 runs to 18 residues. Germline V gives CDR1 LGHDT, CDR2 YNNKEL (reference sequence). The V end lost 1 base, the J end lost 3 bases, and 19 bases lay between the germline ends.

Worth noting for this clone: Its ends do not fully match the called genes, so a read error is possible. The V and J genes are TRBV7-9 and TRBJ2-3; a possible D gene is TRBD2 (6 bases). The CDR3 runs 12 residues. Germline CDR1 SEHNR, CDR2 FQNEAQ (reference sequence). The CDR3 spells CASSHSAGLLCF. Written as DNA, the CDR3 is TGTGCCAGCAGCCACTCGGCGGGACTGCTGTGTTTT.

The CDR3 sequence is CASSPGLSGGNTIYF. The CDR3 DNA is TGCGCCAGCAGCCCCGGCCTTTCAGGCGGAAACACCATATATTTT. The chain joins TRBV5-1 to TRBJ1-3; D call uncertain. Deletions cut 4 bases from V and 4 bases from J, with 15 bases between. The CDR3 sequence is 15 residues long. The germline gives CDR1 SGHRS, CDR2 YFSETQ.

The rearrangement uses TRBV5-1 and TRBJ2-7; D gene ambiguous. The CDR3 loop spans 15 amino acids. Looked up from germline, CDR1 is SGHRS and CDR2 is YFSETQ. Between the trimmed V and J ends, which lost 0 bases and 5 bases, there was a span of 15 bases. CDR3: CASSLASALSDEQYF. The CDR3 nucleotides read TGCGCCAGCAGCTTGGCGAGTGCCCTTTCGGACGAGCAGTACTTC.

The chain combines TRBV30 with TRBJ2-2, with D possibly matching TRBD1 (5 bases). V lost 4 bases and J lost 5, with 11 bases in between. The CDR3 length is 13 residues. CDR1 and CDR2 from the germline V gene are GTSNPN and SVGIG (reference sequence). In DNA form, the CDR3 reads TGTGCCTGGACTCGGCAGGGAACCGGGGAGCTGTTTTTT. It yields the protein CAWTRQGTGELFF.

The chain combines TRBV28 with TRBJ1-3, with TRBD1 matching 8 bases. Germline V gives CDR1 MDHEN, CDR2 SYDVKM. The CDR3 contains 16 residues. V was pared by 2 bases and J by 2 bases, with 5 bases of the junction left unmatched. The CDR3 region has the DNA TGTGCCAGCAGTTTACTACAACAGGGGGCTGGAAACACCATATATTTT. This encodes CASSLLQQGAGNTIYF.

This chain links TRBV4-1 with TRBJ2-7; maybe TRBD1 (7 bases). This CDR3 region has 15 residues. Per germline, CDR1 MGHRA and CDR2 YSYEKL. The V gene lost 4 bases and the J gene lost 4 bases, with 17 bases spanning the gap. The CDR3 DNA is TGCGCCAGCAGCCCGGGGGACAGTCCAGCATACGAGCAGTACTTC. Its translation is CASSPGDSPAYEQYF.

The sample holds one count of this clone. For the CDR3, the DNA is TGTGCCAGCACTGTTATTGCGGGGAAGGGCTACACCTTC. Translating it yields CASTVIAGKGYTF. The chain has TRBV6-5 and TRBJ1-2; no definite D call. Germline V gene data show CDR1 as MNHEY and CDR2 as SVGAGI. Trimming took 7 bases from V and 8 from J, leaving 17 bases between them. The CDR3 has 13 amino acids.

This sequence joins TRBV30 and TRBJ1-5; 11 nucleotides line up with TRBD1. There are 14 residues in the CDR3. After removal of 1 base from V and 6 bases from J, the junction contained 2 bases not matched to a gene. Looked up from germline, CDR1 is GTSNPN and CDR2 is SVGIG (reference sequence). The CDR3 sequence is CAWSAGQGAQPQHF. For the CDR3, the DNA is TGTGCCTGGAGTGCAGGACAGGGGGCTCAGCCCCAGCATTTT.

This clone has a single count. V usage is TRBV5-1 and J usage is TRBJ2-1, with D unresolved. CDR1 SGHRS and CDR2 YFSETQ come from the germline V gene. CDR3 length: 13 residues. The V end was cut by 4 bases, the J end by 7 bases, with 12 bases between. Here the CDR3 reads CASSLVPANEQFF. CDR3 nucleotide sequence: TGCGCCAGCAGCCTGGTGCCAGCGAATGAGCAGTTCTTC.

The V gene is TRBV11-2, the J gene TRBJ2-2; D remains ambiguous. The ends were cut back, 10 bases at V and 0 bases at J, with 9 bases in the middle. Germline V gene data show CDR1 as SGHAT and CDR2 as FQNNGV. There are 13 residues in the CDR3. The CDR3: CAIVLTNTGELFF. The CDR3 nucleotides read TGTGCCATCGTACTCACGAACACCGGGGAGCTGTTTTTT.

The genes are TRBV5-1 and TRBJ1-1; D is undetermined. The germline V gene encodes CDR1 SGHRS and CDR2 YFSETQ. Trimming took off 4 bases at V and 1 base at J, with 11 bases between the two ends. This CDR3 spans 14 amino acids. The CDR3 here is CASSVLAENTEAFF. The CDR3 DNA reads as TGCGCCAGCAGCGTATTGGCGGAGAACACTGAAGCTTTCTTT.

This rearrangement joins TRBV4-3 to TRBJ2-5; 9 positions match TRBD1. The CDR3 runs 17 residues. Trimming took 0 bases from V and 4 from J; bases not matched to a gene: 9. CDR1 is LGHNA and CDR2 is YSLEER in the germline V gene. This CDR3 is CASSQDRVYRGRETQYF. CDR3 bases: TGCGCCAGCAGCCAAGACCGGGTGTACAGGGGGCGAGAGACCCAGTACTTC.